The clone carrying this TCR beta chain occurred a few times. Its antigen is not identified. The sample is drawn from a study of radiotherapy plus CTLA-4 blockade in lung cancer. Study-wide results and limits: Some TCR clones had been derived from tumors. These clones expanded in peripheral blood after radiotherapy plus ipilimumab. According to reports, early shifts in blood T cell clones, alongside interferon-beta, forecast response most accurately.

Clones were sequenced by immunoSEQ multiplex PCR, and TCRdb holds only the in-frame ones, with some missing. The sample holds about 57,000 clones, 65% to 80% seen once. Ipilimumab CTLA-4 blockade and focal radiation were given to patients with chemo-refractory metastatic non-small-cell lung cancer. Sequences were derived from peripheral blood, sampled from a patient treated with radiotherapy plus ipilimumab. The origin of this receptor is a human donor with non-small cell lung cancer who had a complete response to radiotherapy plus ipilimumab.

The CDR3 loop reads CASSLEGQVHGYTF. CDR3 coding DNA: TGTGCCAGCAGCTTAGAGGGACAGGTTCATGGCTACACCTTC. This chain joins TRBV7-9 and TRBJ1-2; 8 bases are a match to TRBD1. The trim removed 1 base at V and 6 bases at J, leaving 4 bases unmatched. CDR1 is SEHNR and CDR2 is FQNEAQ in the germline V gene (reference sequence). This CDR3 spans 14 amino acids.